Listed below are T cell receptor beta chains from one sample, sequenced in a study of radiotherapy plus CTLA-4 blockade in lung cancer. Some clones are missing from TCRdb's copy, which holds only in-frame ones; the method was immunoSEQ multiplex PCR. The table lists about 99,000 clones, around 88% of them singletons. The specimen was peripheral blood, collected from a patient treated with radiotherapy plus ipilimumab. Receptors originate from a human donor with non-small cell lung cancer that progressed on radiotherapy plus ipilimumab. Both conserved end residues are part of each CDR3. D genes are given only for firm matches. Some rows have no size entry. The others give once, few or many, or a class for an expanded clone.

TRBJ2-7 | TRBV5-1 | NA | NA | CASSLGADSYEQYF | TGCGCCAGCAGCTTGGGAGCCGACTCCTACGAGCAGTACTTC
TRBJ1-2 | TRBV2 | TRBD1 | NA | CASSTTGHGYTF | TGTGCCAGCAGTACGACAGGGCATGGCTACACCTTC
TRBJ1-2 | TRBV6-6 | NA | NA | CASSYSGGLNYGYTF | TGTGCCAGCAGTTACTCGGGCGGCCTCAACTATGGCTACACCTTC
TRBJ2-1 | TRBV5-1 | NA | NA | CASSLNRQGIDEQFF | TGCGCCAGCAGCTTGAATAGGCAGGGAATAGATGAGCAGTTCTTC
TRBJ2-5 | TRBV7-9 | NA | NA | CASSLTGGQETQYF | TGTGCCAGCAGCCTAACCGGGGGACAAGAGACCCAGTACTTC
TRBJ1-2 | TRBV6-6 | TRBD1 | NA | CASIPGTGGADYGYTF | TGTGCCAGCATTCCCGGGACAGGGGGCGCTGACTATGGCTACACCTTC
TRBJ2-1 | TRBV5-4 | NA | NA | CASSSPSHNEQFF | TGTGCCAGCAGCTCCCCTAGCCACAATGAGCAGTTCTTC
TRBJ2-7 | TRBV12-5 | TRBD2 | NA | CASGSPSGSKAYEQYF | TGTGCTAGTGGTTCCCCGAGCGGGAGCAAGGCCTACGAGCAGTACTTC
TRBJ2-2 | TRBV11-2 | NA | NA | CAARGVTTGELFF | TGTGCCGCCAGAGGGGTTACCACCGGGGAGCTGTTTTTT
TRBJ1-3 | TRBV5-1 | TRBD1 | NA | CASSSGQSSGNTIYF | TGCGCCAGCAGCTCGGGACAGTCCTCTGGAAACACCATATATTTT
TRBJ2-7 | TRBV30 | TRBD2 | NA | CAWSFLAANEQYF | TGTGCCTGGAGTTTTCTAGCGGCGAACGAGCAGTACTTC
TRBJ1-2 | TRBV5-1 | NA | NA | CASSLNRSANYGYTF | TGCGCCAGCAGCTTGAACAGGTCTGCTAACTATGGCTACACCTTC
TRBJ1-5 | TRBV6-1 | TRBD1 | NA | CASSGDRNQPQHF | TGTGCCAGCAGCGGGGACAGAAATCAGCCCCAGCATTTT
TRBJ2-2 | TRBV29-1 | TRBD2 | NA | CSVLLREGNTGELFF | TGCAGCGTTCTACTACGGGAGGGGAACACCGGGGAGCTGTTTTTT
TRBJ2-3 | TRBV11-2 | TRBD2 | NA | CASSREPLAGNNTQYF | TGTGCCAGCAGCCGCGAGCCGCTAGCGGGAAATAATACGCAGTATTTT
TRBJ2-7 | TRBV5-1 | TRBD2 | NA | CASSLGTSGNEQYF | TGCGCCAGCAGCCTCGGGACTAGCGGGAACGAGCAGTACTTC
TRBJ1-2 | TRBV9 | NA | once | CASSVGGANYGYTF | TGTGCCAGCAGCGTAGGGGGAGCTAACTATGGCTACACCTTC
TRBJ2-2 | TRBV4-2 | NA | NA | CASSQDTSFTGELFF | TGTGCCAGCAGCCAAGACACTAGTTTCACCGGGGAGCTGTTTTTT
TRBJ1-5 | TRBV19 | NA | NA | CASSIRGEGVQPQHF | TGTGCCAGTAGTATTCGGGGGGAGGGCGTTCAGCCCCAGCATTTT
TRBJ2-7 | TRBV5-1 | NA | NA | CASSLDSAKSDEQYF | TGCGCCAGCAGCTTGGACTCTGCGAAGTCGGACGAGCAGTACTTC
TRBJ2-7 | TRBV10-2 | NA | NA | CASSTTGYYEQYF | TGCGCCAGCAGTACAACAGGGTACTACGAGCAGTACTTC
TRBJ2-3 | TRBV11-3 | TRBD2 | NA | CASSLVIGTSVFHTDTQYF | TGTGCCAGCAGCTTAGTGATTGGGACTAGCGTTTTCCACACAGATACGCAGTATTTT
TRBJ2-7 | TRBV2 | TRBD2 | NA | CASGTRTYEQYF | TGTGCCAGCGGGACTAGAACCTACGAGCAGTACTTC
TRBJ2-3 | TRBV5-1 | TRBD2 | NA | CASSRGLAGPSTDTQYF | TGCGCCAGCAGTCGGGGACTAGCGGGGCCAAGCACAGATACGCAGTATTTT
TRBJ2-6 | TRBV10-3 | TRBD1 | once | CAIRPGQGVTGANVLTF | TGTGCCATCAGACCGGGACAGGGTGTCACTGGGGCCAACGTCCTGACTTTC
TRBJ1-1 | TRBV27 | NA | NA | CASSTRGLRGTEAFF | TGTGCCAGCAGTACCCGGGGTCTTAGGGGAACTGAAGCTTTCTTT
TRBJ1-1 | TRBV10-3 | TRBD1 | NA | CAISRDRADTEAFF | TGTGCCATCAGCCGGGACAGGGCCGACACTGAAGCTTTCTTT
TRBJ2-3 | TRBV15 | NA | NA | CATSRAGFTDTQYF | TGTGCCACCAGCAGAGCTGGCTTCACAGATACGCAGTATTTT
TRBJ1-4 | TRBV10-3 | NA | NA | CAIIPGQAREKLFF | TGTGCCATCATTCCGGGACAAGCTCGGGAAAAACTGTTTTTT
TRBJ2-3 | TRBV5-1 | TRBD2 | NA | CASSLGASGRSGTDTQYF | TGCGCCAGCAGCTTGGGGGCTAGCGGGAGATCTGGCACAGATACGCAGTATTTT
TRBJ2-7 | TRBV2 | NA | NA | CASSPRTYEQYF | TGTGCCAGCAGTCCTAGAACTTACGAGCAGTACTTC
TRBJ1-5 | TRBV15 | TRBD1 | NA | CATGRQGAGKPQHF | TGTGCCACCGGTAGACAGGGGGCAGGGAAACCCCAGCATTTT
TRBJ2-7 | TRBV9 | NA | NA | CASSVALSYEQYF | TGTGCCAGCAGCGTAGCCTTATCCTACGAGCAGTACTTC
TRBJ1-3 | TRBV2 | NA | once | CASSTNSGNTIYF | TGTGCCAGCAGTACGAACTCTGGAAACACCATATATTTT
TRBJ1-2 | TRBV10-2 | TRBD1 | NA | CASRDRGLPLNYGYTF | TGCGCCAGCCGGGACAGGGGGCTACCTCTTAACTATGGCTACACCTTC
TRBJ2-7 | TRBV7-9 | NA | NA | CASSSRGYEQYF | TGTGCCAGCAGCAGCAGGGGATACGAGCAGTACTTC
TRBJ2-3 | TRBV5-1 | NA | NA | CASASRGDHTDTQYF | TGCGCCAGCGCGAGTAGGGGGGATCACACAGATACGCAGTATTTT
TRBJ2-1 | TRBV5-4 | NA | NA | CASSFVETGGEQFF | TGTGCCAGCAGCTTCGTTGAGACCGGGGGTGAGCAGTTCTTC
TRBJ1-2 | TRBV12-5 | TRBD1 | once | CASGLTGEGYGYTF | TGTGCTAGTGGTTTGACAGGGGAAGGCTATGGCTACACCTTC
TRBJ2-7 | TRBV6-4 | TRBD1 | NA | CASSDSGGDEQYF | TGTGCCAGCAGTGACTCAGGGGGCGACGAGCAGTACTTC
TRBJ2-3 | TRBV7-8 | TRBD2 | NA | CASSLASGTSSRTDTQYF | TGTGCCAGCAGCTTAGCCTCCGGGACTAGCTCTCGCACAGATACGCAGTATTTT